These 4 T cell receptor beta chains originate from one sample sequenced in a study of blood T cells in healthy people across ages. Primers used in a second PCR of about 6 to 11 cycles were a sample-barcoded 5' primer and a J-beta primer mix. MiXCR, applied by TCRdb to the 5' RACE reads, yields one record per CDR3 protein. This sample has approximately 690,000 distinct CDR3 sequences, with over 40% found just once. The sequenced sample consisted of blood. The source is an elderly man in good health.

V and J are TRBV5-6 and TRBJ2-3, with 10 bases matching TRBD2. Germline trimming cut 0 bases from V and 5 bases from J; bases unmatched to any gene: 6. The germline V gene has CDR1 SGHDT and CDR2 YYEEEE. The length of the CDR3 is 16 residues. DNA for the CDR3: TGTGCCAGCAGCTTGGTCCTAGCGGGAGAGGTAGATACGCAGTATTTT. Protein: CASSLVLAGEVDTQYF.

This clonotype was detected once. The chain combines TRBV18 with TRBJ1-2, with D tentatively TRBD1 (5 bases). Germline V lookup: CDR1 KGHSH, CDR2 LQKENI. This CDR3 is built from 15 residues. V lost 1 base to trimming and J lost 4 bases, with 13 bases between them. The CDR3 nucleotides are TGTGCCAGCTCACCACAGCCGGGGGAGAGCTATGGCTACACCTTC. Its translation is CASSPQPGESYGYTF. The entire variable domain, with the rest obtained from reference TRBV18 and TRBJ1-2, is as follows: NAGVMQNPRHLVRRRGQEARLRCSPMKGHSHVYWYRQLPEEGLKFMVYLQKENIIDESGMPKERFSAEFPKEGPSILRIQQVVRGDSAAYFCASSPQPGESYGYTFGSGTRLTVV.

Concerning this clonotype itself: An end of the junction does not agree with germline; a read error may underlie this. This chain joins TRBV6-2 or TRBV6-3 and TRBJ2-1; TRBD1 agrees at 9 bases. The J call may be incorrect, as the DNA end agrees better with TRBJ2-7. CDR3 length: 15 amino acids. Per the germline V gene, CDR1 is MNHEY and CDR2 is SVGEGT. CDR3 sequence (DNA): TGTGTCAGCAGCCCCGCAAAACAGGGGGCTATGGAGCAGTACTTC. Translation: CVSSPAKQGAMEQYF.

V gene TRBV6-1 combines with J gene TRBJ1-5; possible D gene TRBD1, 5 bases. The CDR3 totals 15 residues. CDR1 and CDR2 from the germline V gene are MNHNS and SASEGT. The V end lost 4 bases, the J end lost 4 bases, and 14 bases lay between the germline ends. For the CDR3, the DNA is TGTGCCAGCAGTGCCCAGGGCCCAAGGAATCAGCCCCAGCATTTT. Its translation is CASSAQGPRNQPQHF.